This entry lists 10 T cell receptor beta chains sequenced from one sample in a study of beta chain features in type 1 diabetes. Study conclusions and caveats: When Type 1 diabetes patients were examined, their TCRB CDR3s proved moderately but significantly shorter in all four CD4+ subsets.

For these receptors, no antigen is known. All of the isolated RNA was reverse transcribed, so expressed TCRB transcripts were sequenced. TCRdb's copy holds only in-frame clones and misses some; the assay was immunoSEQ multiplex PCR. The sample yields approximately 260,000 clones, around 21% seen once. Specimen: naive CD4+ T cells from blood. These receptor sequences come from a middle-aged woman with type 1 diabetes.

This rearrangement joins TRBV5-1 to TRBJ2-5; 8 bases map to TRBD1. The V segment lost 6 bases and the J segment 1 base; nucleotides outside the gene matches: 2. The CDR3 totals 13 residues. Germline CDR1 is SGHRS and CDR2 is YFSETQ. The CDR3 sequence: CASTGGFQETQYF. CDR3 DNA: TGCGCCAGCACAGGGGGCTTCCAAGAGACCCAGTACTTC. The complete variable domain, with remaining parts taken from reference TRBV5-1 and TRBJ2-5, reads KAGVTQTPRYLIKTRGQQVTLSCSPISGHRSVSWYQQTPGQGLQFLFEYFSETQRNKGNFPGRFSGRQFSNSRSEMNVSTLELGDSALYLCASTGGFQETQYFGPGTRLLVL.

This clone has a handful of counts. The rearrangement links TRBV5-1 to TRBJ1-5, with unresolved D. Germline V CDR1 and CDR2: SGHRS, YFSETQ. Trimming removed 1 base from V and 7 bases from J, with 9 bases in between. There are 13 residues in the CDR3. The CDR3 sequence is CASSLTGDQPQHF. In nucleotides, the CDR3 is TGCGCCAGCAGCTTGACGGGAGACCAGCCCCAGCATTTT.

This clone has just a few counts. The chain uses TRBV7-6 and TRBJ1-5; TRBD1 matches 8 bases. The CDR3 has 16 amino acids. Per germline, CDR1 SGHVS and CDR2 FNYEAQ. V dropped 1 base and J dropped 2; count of bases not matched to a gene: 4. The CDR3 DNA sequence: TGTGCCAGCAGCTTAGGGACAGGGTATGGCAATCAGCCCCAGCATTTT. It yields the protein CASSLGTGYGNQPQHF. Together with reference TRBV7-6 and TRBJ1-5, the CDR3 gives the full variable domain: GAGVSQSPRYKVTKRGQDVALRCDPISGHVSLYWYRQALGQGPEFLTYFNYEAQQDKSGLPNDRFSAERPEGSISTLTIQRTEQRDSAMYRCASSLGTGYGNQPQHFGDGTRLSIL.

This chain's CDR3 is CSVKSGGNQPQHF. The CDR3 DNA follows: TGCAGCGTTAAAAGCGGGGGAAATCAGCCCCAGCATTTT. This chain uses TRBV29-1 with TRBJ1-5; perhaps TRBD1 as D (5 bases). The germline V and J ends were trimmed by 5 bases and 4 bases, with 12 bases remaining between them. The length of the CDR3 is 13 residues. Germline assignment: CDR1 SQVTM and CDR2 ANQGSEA.

The chain links TRBV5-1 to TRBJ2-5; D is possibly TRBD2 (6 bases). Germline-derived CDR1 and CDR2 are SGHRS and YFSETQ. This CDR3 has 15 residues. The V end lost 1 base, the J end lost 2 bases, and 12 bases lay between the germline ends. CDR3 residues: CASSLFGSPQETQYF. CDR3 in DNA: TGCGCCAGCAGCTTGTTCGGGAGCCCTCAAGAGACCCAGTACTTC.

The chain uses TRBV18 and TRBJ2-5; 7 nucleotides line up with TRBD2. The CDR3 loop spans 17 amino acids. V shed 3 bases and J 1 base; nucleotides not matched to a gene: 11. Looked up from germline, CDR1 is KGHSH and CDR2 is LQKENI. The CDR3 region is CASSPSSASGVQETQYF. DNA of the CDR3: TGTGCCAGCTCACCCTCGAGTGCTAGCGGAGTCCAAGAGACCCAGTACTTC. Full variable domain (outside the CDR3, taken from reference TRBV18 and TRBJ2-5): NAGVMQNPRHLVRRRGQEARLRCSPMKGHSHVYWYRQLPEEGLKFMVYLQKENIIDESGMPKERFSAEFPKEGPSILRIQQVVRGDSAAYFCASSPSSASGVQETQYFGPGTRLLVL.

The genes are TRBV4-1 and TRBJ2-3, with no clear D. Between the trimmed V and J ends, which lost 3 bases and 3 bases, there was a span of 10 bases. The CDR3 is 14 residues long. CDR1 and CDR2 from the germline V gene are MGHRA and YSYEKL. CDR3 DNA sequence: TGCGCCAGCAGCCAGGGCGATTGGACAGATACGCAGTATTTT. It encodes CASSQGDWTDTQYF.

Only a few counts were recorded for this clone. The chain joins TRBV6-5 to TRBJ2-7, with D hard to call. V was pared by 6 bases and J by 6 bases, with 9 bases between. Germline V gene sequence: CDR1 MNHEY, CDR2 SVGAGI. This CDR3 spans 11 amino acids. This CDR3 reads CASSGRREQYF. The CDR3 DNA reads as TGTGCCAGCAGCGGCAGGCGCGAGCAGTACTTC.

This clone was seen only a few times. At one end, the junction sequence differs from germline, possibly due to a read error. V usage is TRBV27 and J usage is TRBJ2-2; tentative D call: TRBD1 (6 bases). The CDR3 totals 15 residues. The V gene's germline CDR1 is MNHEY and CDR2 SMNVEV (reference sequence). CDR3 protein: CASTLEGVGTGELFF. The CDR3 bases are TGTGCCAGCACTTTAGAGGGGGTCGGCACCGGGGAGCTGTTTTTT.

Only a few counts were recorded for this clone. CDR3 bases: TGTGCCAGCTCACACGGACGAGGGTGGGAACGAGAGACCCAGTACTTC. Encoded protein: CASSHGRGWERETQYF. The rearrangement links TRBV18 to TRBJ2-5; weak D call: TRBD2 (5 bases). V dropped 4 bases and J dropped 4 bases, with 19 bases sitting between them. In germline, CDR1 is KGHSH, CDR2 LQKENI. The CDR3 loop spans 16 amino acids.